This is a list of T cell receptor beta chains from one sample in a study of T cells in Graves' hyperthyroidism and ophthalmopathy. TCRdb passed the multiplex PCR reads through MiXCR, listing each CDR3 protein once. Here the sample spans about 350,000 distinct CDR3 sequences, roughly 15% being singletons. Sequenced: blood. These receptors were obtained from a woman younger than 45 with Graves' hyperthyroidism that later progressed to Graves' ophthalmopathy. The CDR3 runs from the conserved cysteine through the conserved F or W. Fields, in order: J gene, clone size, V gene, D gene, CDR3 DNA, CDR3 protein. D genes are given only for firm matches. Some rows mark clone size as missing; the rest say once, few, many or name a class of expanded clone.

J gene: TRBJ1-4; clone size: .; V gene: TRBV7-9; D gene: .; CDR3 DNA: TGTGCCTCCGTCACGGGGTCGAACGAGAAACTGTTTTTT; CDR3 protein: CASVTGSNEKLFF
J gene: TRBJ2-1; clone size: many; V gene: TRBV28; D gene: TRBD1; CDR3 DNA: TGTGCCAGCAGTCCAACCGTTCACGGGACAGGGGAGTTCTTC; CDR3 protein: CASSPTVHGTGEFF
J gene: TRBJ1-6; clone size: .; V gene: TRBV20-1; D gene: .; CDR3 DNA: TGCAGTGCCGCGACAGATGGCGGTTCACCCCTCCACTTT; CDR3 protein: CSAATDGGSPLHF
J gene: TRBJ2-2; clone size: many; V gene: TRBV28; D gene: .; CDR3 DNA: TGTGCCAGCAGACCCTGGGGTCCCGGGGAGCTGTTTTTT; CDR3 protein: CASRPWGPGELFF
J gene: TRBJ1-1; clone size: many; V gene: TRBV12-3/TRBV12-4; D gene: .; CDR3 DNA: TGTGCCAGCAGTTTTGAGAACACTGAAGCTTTCTTT; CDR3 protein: CASSFENTEAFF
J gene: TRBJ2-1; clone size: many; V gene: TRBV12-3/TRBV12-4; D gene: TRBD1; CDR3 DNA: TGTGCCAGCAGTTTTCAGGGACAGGCCTACAATGAGCAGTTCTTC; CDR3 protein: CASSFQGQAYNEQFF
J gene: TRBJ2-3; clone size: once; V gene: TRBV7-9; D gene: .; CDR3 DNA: TGTGCCAGCAGCTTAATGGGGGATACGCAGTATTTT; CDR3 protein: CASSLMGDTQYF
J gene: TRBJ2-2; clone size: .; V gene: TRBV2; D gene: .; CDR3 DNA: TGTGCCAGCAGCCAACACAGCCAAAGCGGGGAGCTGTTTTTT; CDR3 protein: CASSQHSQSGELFF
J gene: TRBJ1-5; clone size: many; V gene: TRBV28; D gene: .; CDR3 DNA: TGTGCCAGCAGCGCAGGCCTGGGCCAGCCCCAGCATTTT; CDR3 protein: CASSAGLGQPQHF
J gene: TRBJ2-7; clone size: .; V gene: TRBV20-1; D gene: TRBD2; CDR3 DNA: TGCAGTGCTAGCGGCGGGGGTACGGTGTACGAGCAGTACTTC; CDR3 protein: CSASGGGTVYEQYF
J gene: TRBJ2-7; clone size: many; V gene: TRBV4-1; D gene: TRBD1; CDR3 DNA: TGCGCCAGCAGCCAAGATCGGGACAGGGACAACGAGCAGTACTTC; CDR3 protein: CASSQDRDRDNEQYF
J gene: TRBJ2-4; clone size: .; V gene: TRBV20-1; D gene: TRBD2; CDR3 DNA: TGCAGTGCTAGCCCGGCTAGCGGGAGGGCCTTGAAAAACATTCAGTACTTC; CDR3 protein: CSASPASGRALKNIQYF
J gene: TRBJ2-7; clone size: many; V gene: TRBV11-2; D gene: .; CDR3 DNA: TGTGCCAGCAGCGGAGGCGCACAGCTCTCCTACGAGCAGTACTTC; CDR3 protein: CASSGGAQLSYEQYF
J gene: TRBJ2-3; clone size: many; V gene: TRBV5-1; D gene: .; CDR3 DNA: TGCGCCAGCAGCTTGGGACAGGCCGTTGGAGATACGCAGTATTTT; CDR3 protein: CASSLGQAVGDTQYF
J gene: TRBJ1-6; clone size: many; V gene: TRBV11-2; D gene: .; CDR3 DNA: TGTGCCAGCAGCTTAGATCCGGGGGGTCTAGTGCGTTCACCCCTCCACTTT; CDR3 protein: CASSLDPGGLVRSPLHF
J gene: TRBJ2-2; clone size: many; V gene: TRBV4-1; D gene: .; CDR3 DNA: TGCGCCAGCAGCCTAACACCTATAGCGAACACCGGGGAGCTGTTTTTT; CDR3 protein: CASSLTPIANTGELFF
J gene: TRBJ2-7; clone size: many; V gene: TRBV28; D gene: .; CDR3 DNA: TGTGCCAGCAGTTTGGCAGGGGATGGCTACGAGCAGTACTTC; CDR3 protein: CASSLAGDGYEQYF